The entry that follows covers one TCR beta chain sequence. These data originate in a study of blood T cell repertoires in COVID-19. Study as a whole: Sources were T cells, B-cell-depleted T cells, or PBMCs; the material itself was cDNA or gDNA.

Germline V gene data show CDR1 as LNHDA and CDR2 as SQIVND (reference sequence). The V and J ends lost 5 bases and 5 bases respectively, with 12 bases between them. The length of the CDR3 is 13 residues. Study processing details: Amplifying reference gene primers gave estimates of nucleated cell counts. Sequencing used immunoSEQ multiplex PCR; TCRdb keeps in-frame clones, though not all of them. The V and J calls and clone size are taken from that table; D and trimming were inferred from the DNA. Of about 300,000 clones listed, about 89% were seen once; the top ten hold approximately 6.5%. J is TRBJ1-1 and V is TRBV19; D remains unclear. Sequenced material: peripheral blood. The sequence was collected from a man between 18 and 35 years old who had recovered from COVID-19. The DNA of the CDR3 is TGTGCCAGTAGTCCTGAAACTTGGACTGAAGCTTTCTTT. Protein product: CASSPETWTEAFF.